The 20 T cell receptor beta chains given below trace back to one sample, sequenced in a study of neurological immune-mediated disorders (dated by TCRdb to between 2019 and 2020). Libraries were made using 5' RACE. TCRdb names Illumina HiSeq 2500 as the instrument used. The public reads were reprocessed in TCRdb via fastp at Q25 and MiXCR, keeping in-frame beta chains. Duplicate CDR3 protein sequences are folded into a single record with the most common DNA and genes. This sample comprises roughly 70,000 distinct CDR3 sequences, about 4% of them detected only once. The ten top clones hold 1.3% of the sample. The sequencing sample was made of PBMCs. The receptors were gathered from a man aged 25-40 years with multiple sclerosis.

This clonotype was counted many times. This sequence joins TRBV29-1 and TRBJ1-1, with D tentatively TRBD1 (6 bases). Trimming took 5 bases from V and 4 from J, leaving 17 bases between them. Germline V gives CDR1 SQVTM, CDR2 ANQGSEA. This CDR3 comprises 14 residues. The CDR3 protein is CSVIDIQQGTEAFF. CDR3 nucleotides: TGCAGCGTTATAGACATTCAACAGGGCACTGAAGCTTTCTTT.

In this sample, this clonotype turned up many times. The chain recombines TRBV2 with TRBJ1-5, with 11 bases aligning to TRBD1. V shed 6 bases and J 5 bases; nucleotides not matched to a gene: 6. Germline loops: CDR1 SNHLY, CDR2 FYNNEI. This CDR3 has 15 amino acids. CDR3 residues: CASSGQGATDQPQHF. CDR3 in DNA: TGTGCCAGCAGCGGACAGGGGGCGACGGATCAGCCCCAGCATTTT.

This clonotype was recorded many times. This chain links TRBV20-1 with TRBJ1-6; the D gene is possibly TRBD1 (5 bases). This CDR3 spans 16 amino acids. The ends were cut back, 3 bases at V and 6 bases at J, with 18 bases in the middle. Germline CDR1 reads DFQATT; CDR2 reads SNEGSKA (reference sequence). The CDR3 DNA reads as TGCAGTGCTAGGTTGTCAGGGTCGTTTGTTAATTCACCCCTCCACTTT. It codes for CSARLSGSFVNSPLHF.

This clonotype was detected many times. CDR3 loop: CASSSPGWAGDIQYF. In DNA form, the CDR3 reads TGTGCCAGCAGCTCCCCGGGTTGGGCAGGGGACATTCAGTACTTC. The chain links TRBV7-2 to TRBJ2-4, with D maybe TRBD1 (6 bases). Trimming removed 4 bases from V and 8 bases from J, with 18 bases in between. The CDR3 runs 15 residues. Germline CDR1 and CDR2: SGHTA and FQGNSA.

This clonotype was recorded at least ten times. V gene TRBV4-3 combines with J gene TRBJ2-3; D gene ambiguous. This CDR3 has 15 amino acids. Trimming removed 1 base from V and 4 bases from J, with 12 bases in between. Germline assignment: CDR1 LGHNA and CDR2 YSLEER. CDR3 nucleotides: TGCGCCAGCAGCCAAGTAGTTTCCAGCCCAGATACGCAGTATTTT. This codes for CASSQVVSSPDTQYF.

This clonotype appeared many times. This chain joins TRBV12-3 or TRBV12-4 and TRBJ1-1; D gene ambiguous. The CDR3 runs to 13 residues. The V end lost 4 bases, the J end lost 4 bases, and 10 bases lay between the germline ends. In nucleotides, the CDR3 is TGTGCCAGCAGTTACTCCGGGTCCACTGAAGCTTTCTTT. It specifies CASSYSGSTEAFF.

This clonotype was counted many times. J is TRBJ1-1 and V is TRBV29-1; weak D call: TRBD1 (5 bases). CDR3 length: 14 residues. CDR1 is SQVTM and CDR2 is ANQGSEA in the germline V gene. Deletions cut 4 bases from V and 3 bases from J, with 15 bases between. The CDR3 reads CSVVRAGSDTEAFF. The CDR3 DNA reads TGCAGCGTTGTCCGGGCAGGGAGTGACACTGAAGCTTTCTTT.

With respect to this clonotype: A much larger clone differs by one base, so this may be a read error. The CDR3 region has the DNA TGCGCCAGCAGCGTGAGCACCGGGACAACGCTCTACGAGCAGTACTTC. This codes for CASSVSTGTTLYEQYF. The chain couples TRBV5-1 to TRBJ2-7; a possible D gene is TRBD1 (6 bases). The germline V gene encodes CDR1 SGHRS and CDR2 YFSETQ. Trimming took off 4 bases at V and 3 bases at J, with 20 bases between the two ends. The CDR3 spans 16 residues.

This clonotype was seen at least ten times. V and J are TRBV6-6 and TRBJ2-5, with D possibly being TRBD1 (6 bases). With 5 bases removed from V and 2 bases from J, the gap between germline ends came to 15 bases. This CDR3 region has 15 residues. Germline values: CDR1 MNHNY, CDR2 SVGAGI (reference sequence). CDR3: CASSKPGHVQETQYF. The CDR3 DNA reads as TGTGCCAGCAGTAAACCGGGACACGTTCAAGAGACCCAGTACTTC.

As concerns this clonotype: A much larger clone sits a single nucleotide away, making a read error possible. The DNA of the CDR3 is TGTGCCAGCAGCTCATGGGAAAGGATTTACGAGCAGTACTTC. Protein: CASSSWERIYEQYF. The rearrangement uses TRBV7-9 and TRBJ2-7, with D uncertain. Germline V lookup: CDR1 SEHNR, CDR2 FQNEAQ (reference sequence). The ends were cut back, 4 bases at V and 4 bases at J, with 14 bases in the middle. CDR3 length: 14 residues.

This clonotype was seen many times. This sequence joins TRBV2 and TRBJ1-1, with D perhaps TRBD1 (5 bases). Trimming took 10 bases from V and 1 from J, leaving 13 bases between them. There are 13 residues in the CDR3. Per the germline V gene, CDR1 is SNHLY and CDR2 is FYNNEI. CDR3 nucleotides: TGTGCCACCTCAACGGGGGAGAACACTGAAGCTTTCTTT. It specifies CATSTGENTEAFF.

This clonotype was seen a few times. This chain connects TRBV5-1 to TRBJ2-7; D may be TRBD2 (6 bases). The CDR3 loop spans 14 amino acids. V dropped 4 bases and J dropped 0 bases, with 11 bases sitting between them. Germline lookup yields CDR1 SGHRS and CDR2 YFSETQ. CDR3 residues: CASSGGTLSYEQYF. The CDR3 DNA reads as TGCGCCAGCAGCGGAGGGACCCTCTCCTACGAGCAGTACTTC.

This clonotype showed up many times. The chain recombines TRBV12-3 or TRBV12-4 with TRBJ2-2; tentative D call: TRBD1 (6 bases). This CDR3 region has 13 residues. The V gene lost 5 bases and the J gene lost 6 bases, with 10 bases spanning the gap. The CDR3 here is CASSPGGAGELFF. As DNA, the CDR3 is TGTGCCAGCAGTCCTGGGGGCGCCGGGGAGCTGTTTTTT.

This clonotype was seen repeatedly, ten times or more. This chain links TRBV5-1 with TRBJ1-4, with 7 nucleotides matching TRBD1. The V and J ends lost 4 bases and 10 bases, in that order; junction bases with no gene match: 10. Germline loops: CDR1 SGHRS, CDR2 YFSETQ. CDR3 size: 14 residues. The DNA for the CDR3 is TGCGCCAGCAGCCCGGGACAGACGGCGCCAAAACTGTTTTTT. Its translation: CASSPGQTAPKLFF. Full variable domain (outside the CDR3, taken from reference TRBV5-1 and TRBJ1-4): KAGVTQTPRYLIKTRGQQVTLSCSPISGHRSVSWYQQTPGQGLQFLFEYFSETQRNKGNFPGRFSGRQFSNSRSEMNVSTLELGDSALYLCASSPGQTAPKLFFGSGTQLSVL.

This clonotype was seen many times. CDR3 sequence (DNA): TGTGCCAGCAGTGCGAACAGGGGCTACACCTTC. It encodes CASSANRGYTF. J is TRBJ1-2 and V is TRBV25-1; a possible D gene is TRBD1 (5 bases). The germline CDR1 and CDR2 sequences are MGHDK and SYGVNS. Trimming took off 4 bases at V and 8 bases at J, with 8 bases between the two ends. The CDR3 loop spans 11 amino acids.

In its sample, this clonotype was seen many times. The V gene is TRBV21-1, the J gene TRBJ2-2. TRBV21-1 is described as a pseudogene. CDR3 length: 11 residues. The CDR3 here is CARRNTGELFF. The CDR3 region has the DNA TGTGCCAGGAGGAACACCGGGGAGCTGTTTTTT.

In its sample, this clonotype was seen many times. The rearrangement links TRBV4-1 to TRBJ1-2; D unresolved. Deletions cut 1 base from V and 6 bases from J, with 12 bases between. CDR1 MGHRA and CDR2 YSYEKL come from the germline V gene. This CDR3 contains 14 residues. The CDR3 protein is CASSQVSGINGYTF. CDR3 bases: TGCGCCAGCAGCCAAGTCTCCGGGATCAATGGCTACACCTTC.

The sample holds many counts of this clonotype. V and J are TRBV5-1 and TRBJ1-1; tentative D call: TRBD1 (5 bases). The CDR3 covers 15 residues. The V end was cut by 4 bases, the J end by 0 bases, with 13 bases between. Per germline, CDR1 SGHRS and CDR2 YFSETQ. CDR3 region: CASSDNRIMNTEAFF. The CDR3 DNA reads TGCGCCAGCAGCGATAACAGGATTATGAACACTGAAGCTTTCTTT.

This clonotype was observed many times. V gene TRBV5-1 combines with J gene TRBJ1-4; 8 positions agree with TRBD1. CDR1 and CDR2 (germline): SGHRS, YFSETQ. The CDR3 covers 15 residues. Unmatched junction bases numbered 9, after V lost 4 bases and J lost 7 bases. The CDR3 coding sequence is TGCGCCAGCAGCCTCCAGGGGGCAGGAGGTGAAAAACTGTTTTTT. Protein product: CASSLQGAGGEKLFF.

In its sample, this clonotype was seen many times. The chain recombines TRBV5-1 with TRBJ2-5, with D perhaps matching TRBD1 (5 bases). Trimming left V 4 bases short and J 5 bases short, with 12 bases between. Germline V gives CDR1 SGHRS, CDR2 YFSETQ. This CDR3 is 13 amino acids long. The chain's CDR3 is CASSRGYQETQYF. CDR3 nucleotides: TGCGCCAGCAGCAGGGGATATCAGGAGACCCAGTACTTC.